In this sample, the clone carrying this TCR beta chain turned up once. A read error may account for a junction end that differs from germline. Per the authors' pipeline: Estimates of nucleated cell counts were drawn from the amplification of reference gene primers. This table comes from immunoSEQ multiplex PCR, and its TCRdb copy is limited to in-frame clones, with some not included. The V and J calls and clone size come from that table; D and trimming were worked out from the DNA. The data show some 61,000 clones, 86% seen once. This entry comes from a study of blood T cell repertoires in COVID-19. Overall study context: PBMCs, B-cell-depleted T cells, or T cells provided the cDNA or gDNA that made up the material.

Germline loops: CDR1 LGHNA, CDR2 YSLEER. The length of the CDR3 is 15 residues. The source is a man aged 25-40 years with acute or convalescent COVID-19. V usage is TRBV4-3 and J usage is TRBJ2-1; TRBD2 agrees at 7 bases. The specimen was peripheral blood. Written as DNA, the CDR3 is TGCGCCGGCAGCAGGGACTATAGCTCCTACAATGAGCAGTTCTTC. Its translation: CAGSRDYSSYNEQFF.